These 22 T cell receptor beta chains were all obtained from the same sample, sequenced in a study of T cell repertoires in cytomegalovirus infection. Their target antigens are unknown. MiXCR, applied by TCRdb to the reads, yields one record per CDR3 protein. Of 830,000 or so distinct CDR3 sequences detected, about 31% appear once; the ten largest clones hold approximately 13%. The sample was cultured CD8+ T cells from PBMCs, taken from culture after CMV antigen stimulation. The receptors stem from a human donor in good health (CMV status not recorded). Some clones in this sample may be carry-over from other donors' samples.

The chain has TRBV28 and TRBJ2-5; D gene uncertain. The V gene's germline CDR1 is MDHEN and CDR2 SYDVKM. Trimming cost V 2 bases and J 5 bases, with 6 bases left between them. The CDR3 is 12 amino acids. The CDR3 here is CASSLLLETQYF. As DNA, the CDR3 is TGTGCCAGCAGTTTACTACTCGAGACCCAGTACTTC.

This sequence joins TRBV12-3 or TRBV12-4 and TRBJ2-3, with 13 bases fitting TRBD2. V trimming: 3 bases; J trimming: 0 bases; junction bases outside the gene matches: 9. The CDR3 is 19 residues long. CDR3 sequence: CASSFIPGLAGPSTDTQYF. CDR3 bases: TGTGCCAGCAGTTTTATACCGGGACTAGCGGGGCCTAGCACAGATACGCAGTATTTT.

This clonotype appeared a few times. The chain carries TRBV9 and TRBJ2-3, with D tentatively TRBD1 or TRBD2 (6 bases each). V dropped 4 bases and J dropped 2 bases, with 17 bases sitting between them. The CDR3 extends over 16 amino acids. From germline, CDR1 is SGDLS and CDR2 YYNGEE. The CDR3, as DNA: TGTGCCAGCAGCCCCCAGGGGCGGGGCACCACAGATACGCAGTATTTT. Amino acid sequence: CASSPQGRGTTDTQYF. Complete variable domain (other parts from reference TRBV9 and TRBJ2-3): DSGVTQTPKHLITATGQRVTLRCSPRSGDLSVYWYQQSLDQGLQFLIQYYNGEERAKGNILERFSAQQFPDLHSELNLSSLELGDSALYFCASSPQGRGTTDTQYFGPGTRLTVL.

This clonotype came up a few times. The chain has TRBV5-6 and TRBJ1-2; 8 nucleotides align to TRBD1. The CDR3 totals 13 residues. Germline V gene sequence: CDR1 SGHDT, CDR2 YYEEEE. The ends lost 4 bases at V and 12 bases at J; junction bases unmatched: 11. CDR3 sequence (DNA): TGTGCCAGCAGCCCCTACCGGGACAGGCCGGACACCTTC. It codes for CASSPYRDRPDTF. The whole variable domain, remainder taken from reference TRBV5-6 and TRBJ1-2, is DAGVTQSPTHLIKTRGQQVTLRCSPKSGHDTVSWYQQALGQGPQFIFQYYEEEERQRGNFPDRFSGHQFPNYSSELNVNALLLGDSALYLCASSPYRDRPDTFGSGTRLTVV.

The chain joins TRBV6-2 or TRBV6-3 to TRBJ2-1; 12 bases agree with TRBD1. V shed 8 bases, J shed 6 bases, and the junction held 20 bases outside the gene matches. There are 19 residues in the CDR3. The germline gives CDR1 MNHEY, CDR2 SVGEGT. This CDR3 is CASCSARDRGRVWCNEQFF. The CDR3 DNA reads TGTGCCAGCTGTTCCGCCCGGGACAGGGGGCGGGTTTGGTGCAATGAGCAGTTCTTC.

The chain employs TRBV15 and TRBJ1-1; D is uncertain. Deletions cut 1 base from V and 6 bases from J, with 21 bases between. Germline V lookup: CDR1 LNHNV, CDR2 YYDKDF (reference sequence). The CDR3 has 17 amino acids. This chain's CDR3 is CATSRVHLLGEIAEAFF. The CDR3 DNA reads as TGTGCCACCAGCAGAGTCCACCTCCTTGGGGAAATCGCTGAAGCTTTCTTT.

The chain links TRBV20-1 to TRBJ2-7; maybe TRBD2 (6 bases). This CDR3 comprises 13 residues. Between the trimmed V and J ends, which lost 5 bases and 3 bases, there was a span of 14 bases. Germline CDR1 reads DFQATT; CDR2 reads SNEGSKA (reference sequence). CDR3 nucleotides: TGCAGTGCTCGTGGGGGACTGCACTACGAGCAGTACTTC. Translating gives CSARGGLHYEQYF.

V gene TRBV7-9 combines with J gene TRBJ2-2, with D perhaps being TRBD1 or TRBD2 (5 bases each). The V end was cut by 2 bases, the J end by 4 bases, with 11 bases between. This CDR3 region has 15 residues. Germline values: CDR1 SEHNR, CDR2 FQNEAQ (reference sequence). The CDR3 loop reads CASSLLSGSTGELFF. DNA for the CDR3: TGTGCCAGCAGCTTACTGTCAGGGAGCACCGGGGAGCTGTTTTTT.

This clonotype came up a few times. The V gene is TRBV2, the J gene TRBJ1-1; 7 nucleotides match TRBD1. Germline V gene lookup returns CDR1 SNHLY and CDR2 FYNNEI. The junction had 2 bases not matched to a gene; V was cut back by 1 base and J by 0 bases. CDR3 size: 15 residues. The CDR3 here is CASSEGDSMNTEAFF. DNA of the CDR3: TGTGCCAGCAGTGAAGGGGACAGCATGAACACTGAAGCTTTCTTT.

This clonotype was detected only a few times. V is TRBV7-9 and J is TRBJ1-2; D may be TRBD1 (6 bases). V lost 4 bases, J lost 8 bases, and 8 bases lay in between. The germline V gene encodes CDR1 SEHNR and CDR2 FQNEAQ (reference sequence). The CDR3 spans 11 residues. Here the CDR3 DNA reads TGTGCCAGCAGCTCAGGGGAGGGCTACACCTTC. Translated, it gives CASSSGEGYTF.

The chain joins TRBV5-8 to TRBJ2-7; D is undetermined. Germline V gene data show CDR1 as SGHTS and CDR2 as YDEGEE. V lost 1 base, J lost 3 bases, and 14 bases lay in between. The CDR3 covers 15 residues. Here the CDR3 DNA reads TGTGCCAGCAGCTTGTCCCCGGGTGGAAGCTACGAGCAGTACGTC. This codes for CASSLSPGGSYEQYV.

DNA for the CDR3: TGTGCCAGCAGCTTGGTTATGACTAGCGGGGGCGAGTGGGTCACAGATACGCAGTATTTT. It codes for CASSLVMTSGGEWVTDTQYF. V usage is TRBV5-6 and J usage is TRBJ2-3; 12 bases line up with TRBD2. This CDR3 has 20 amino acids. Per the germline V gene, CDR1 is SGHDT and CDR2 is YYEEEE. The V gene end was trimmed by 0 bases and the J gene end by 2 bases; junction bases not matched to a gene: 13.

In this sample, this clonotype turned up a few times. V is TRBV2 and J is TRBJ1-2; TRBD1 agrees at 7 bases. The CDR3 covers 14 residues. Trimming at V came to 9 bases and at J to 8 bases, leaving 15 bases not matched to a gene. Germline V CDR1 and CDR2: SNHLY, FYNNEI. CDR3: CARSGGGGVVGYTF. CDR3 sequence (DNA): TGTGCCAGATCGGGGGGAGGGGGCGTCGTCGGCTACACCTTC.

The V gene is TRBV2, the J gene TRBJ1-2; D is unclear. CDR1 is SNHLY and CDR2 is FYNNEI in the germline V gene. CDR3 length: 14 residues. Trimming took off 6 bases at V and 0 bases at J, with 11 bases between the two ends. The DNA for the CDR3 is TGTGCCAGCAGGGTCGGCAGAGCTAACTATGGCTACACCTTC. It translates to CASRVGRANYGYTF.

This clonotype was picked up many times. The rearrangement joins TRBV7-9 to TRBJ1-2; D not certain. In germline, CDR1 is SEHNR, CDR2 FQNEAQ (reference sequence). The CDR3 runs to 16 residues. Trimming shortened V by 1 base and J by 3 bases, and 15 bases separated the two germline ends. The CDR3: CASSLDWPGPDYGYTF. In nucleotides, the CDR3 is TGTGCCAGCAGCTTAGATTGGCCGGGCCCCGACTATGGCTACACCTTC.

The chain couples TRBV25-1 to TRBJ2-1; no reliable D call. Trimming took off 6 bases at V and 8 bases at J, with 17 bases between the two ends. This CDR3 has 14 amino acids. CDR1 and CDR2 from the germline V gene are MGHDK and SYGVNS. The CDR3 DNA follows: TGTGCCAGCAGCGAAACCCAACCCCAGGATGAGCAGTTCTTC. It is translated as CASSETQPQDEQFF.

About this clonotype itself: This may come from a read error, since a much larger clone is one base off. V is TRBV6-5 and J is TRBJ2-7; the match to TRBD1 covers 7 bases. This CDR3 spans 18 amino acids. The V gene's germline CDR1 is MNHEY and CDR2 SVGAGI. The DNA for the CDR3 is TGTGCCAACAGTACAAGACGGCGGTTACAGGGGCCCGCTTACGAGCAGTACTTC. This translates into CANSTRRRLQGPAYEQYF.

This clonotype was seen a handful of times. The chain carries TRBV28 and TRBJ1-6, with a possible D match to TRBD1 (5 bases). CDR3 length: 15 amino acids. CDR1 is MDHEN and CDR2 is SYDVKM in the germline V gene. V lost 4 bases and J lost 14, with 21 bases in between. The CDR3 sequence is CASSSLTRGDSALHF. The CDR3 coding sequence is TGTGCCAGCAGTTCCTTGACTCGGGGGGATTCGGCCCTCCACTTT.

Note on this clonotype: This may arise from a read error, as a much more abundant clone is one base away. The gene calls are TRBV7-2 and TRBJ2-2; weak D call: TRBD2 (5 bases). There are 16 residues in the CDR3. V lost 3 bases to trimming and J lost 5 bases, with 16 bases between them. Germline assignment: CDR1 SGHTA and CDR2 FQGNSA. This CDR3 reads CASSFGLAPRTGELFF. CDR3 DNA: TGTGCCAGCAGCTTTGGGTTAGCGCCGCGAACCGGGGAGCTGTTTTTT.

The rearrangement uses TRBV19 and TRBJ2-1; no definite D call. This CDR3 spans 16 amino acids. Trimming shortened V by 10 bases and J by 4 bases, and 23 bases separated the two germline ends. CDR1 and CDR2 from the germline V gene are LNHDA and SQIVND (reference sequence). In DNA form, the CDR3 reads TGTGCCACCGCTTGGAGCCGGACCAGTCCTTACAATGAGCAGTTCTTC. Protein: CATAWSRTSPYNEQFF.

The J gene is TRBJ2-3, the V gene TRBV19; 8 nucleotides agree with TRBD1. Unmatched junction bases numbered 5, after V lost 7 bases and J lost 2 bases. The germline V gene has CDR1 LNHDA and CDR2 SQIVND (reference sequence). CDR3 length: 14 amino acids. As DNA, the CDR3 is TGTGCCAGTACTAAGACAGGGGACACAGATACGCAGTATTTT. Its protein is CASTKTGDTDTQYF.

This sequence joins TRBV7-9 and TRBJ1-2; D is unclear. Germline lookup yields CDR1 SEHNR and CDR2 FQNEAQ (reference sequence). The CDR3 runs 15 residues. The V and J ends lost 5 bases and 1 base respectively, with 14 bases between them. The CDR3 loop is CASSPGRAFNYGYTF. As DNA, the CDR3 is TGTGCCAGCAGCCCTGGGCGGGCTTTTAACTATGGCTACACCTTC. The complete variable domain, with remaining parts taken from reference TRBV7-9 and TRBJ1-2, reads DTGVSQNPRHKITKRGQNVTFRCDPISEHNRLYWYRQTLGQGPEFLTYFQNEAQLEKSRLLSDRFSAERPKGSFSTLEIQRTEQGDSAMYLCASSPGRAFNYGYTFGSGTRLTVV.